Detailed here is one T cell receptor (beta chain). Its antigen is unidentified. This record comes from a study of T cells after yellow fever vaccination. As for the study in general: Low-cell-number fractions were prepared with SMART-Seq v4 Ultra Low Input.

General observations from the study: The CD4 compartment and the CD8 compartment contained a small share of clonotypes in common. FACS-sorted repertoires could harbor abundant contaminating bulk-population clonotypes.

Making TCR cDNA involved 5'RACE template switching, which added UMIs and a universal primer site. TCRdb processed the 5' RACE reads anew with MiXCR; each CDR3 protein has one entry. Of approximately 600,000 distinct CDR3 sequences in the sample, 10% to 15% were seen once. The source material was PBMCs, sampled on the day of the yellow fever booster vaccination. The sequence came from a man aged 25 to 40 who received the YFV17D yellow fever vaccine.

The CDR3 bases are TGCAGTGCTAGAGCGGAGAACTGGTCACCCCTCCACTTT. It encodes CSARAENWSPLHF. The chain combines TRBV20-1 with TRBJ1-6; D is ambiguous. Germline V gene sequence: CDR1 DFQATT, CDR2 SNEGSKA (reference sequence). This CDR3 contains 13 residues. Trimming cost V 1 base and J 10 bases, with 11 bases left between them.